The rows below give T cell receptor beta chains drawn from one sample of a study of type 1 and type 2 diabetes patients. MiXCR was run by TCRdb on the multiplex PCR reads, yielding one entry per CDR3 protein. Among 250,000 or so distinct CDR3 sequences listed, over 45% were seen once. Sequenced sample: peripheral blood mononuclear cells (PBMCs). These receptors all come from a man between 18 and 35 years old with type 2 diabetes. Both conserved end residues are part of each CDR3. Size is omitted from some rows. Given values are once, few, many or a class for expanded clones.

TRBV25-1,TRBJ1-2,many,CASSEGGMGYGYTF
TRBV7-2,TRBJ1-2,few,CASSLDSIYGYTF
TRBV6-1,TRBJ1-1,-,CASSEDENTEAFF
TRBV27,TRBJ1-2,-,CASHTAGYGYTF
TRBV2,TRBJ1-4,many,CASRGTGRGNEKLFF
TRBV18,TRBJ1-2,-,CASSPTWGSSNYGYTF
TRBV15,TRBJ1-1,-,CATSSYMESTEAFF
TRBV12-3/TRBV12-4,TRBJ2-7,-,CASSLGTGTEQYF
TRBV10-3,TRBJ2-1,many,CAISESGRTENEQFF
TRBV6-2/TRBV6-3,TRBJ1-1,few,CASSYADVTEAFF
TRBV20-1,TRBJ2-3,few,CSASASQTGLDTQYF
TRBV12-3/TRBV12-4,TRBJ2-1,-,CASSPRTSGTSEQFF
TRBV19,TRBJ2-7,-,CASNARGLTYEQYF
TRBV12-3/TRBV12-4,TRBJ2-7,few,CASSSGPSSYEQYF
TRBV19,TRBJ2-2,-,CASSILESGLNTGELFF
TRBV19,TRBJ2-3,once,CASSAQRQADTQYF
TRBV20-1,TRBJ2-7,few,CSARGMGRPDYEQYF
TRBV6-2/TRBV6-3,TRBJ2-2,once,CASSRVLGRNKNTGELFF